Each of the 9 T cell receptor beta chains below was sequenced from the same sample in a study of T cell responses to AZD1222 COVID-19 vaccine. Clones were sequenced by immunoSEQ multiplex PCR, and TCRdb holds only the in-frame ones, with some missing. The table shows about 26,000 clones, with 88% occurring only once. The sequenced sample was peripheral blood, obtained 28 days after the second AZD1222 dose. The receptor set was obtained from an adult who received the AZD1222 COVID-19 vaccine.

This chain joins TRBV11-2 and TRBJ2-5, with TRBD2 as a possible D gene (7 bases). Trimming left V 5 bases short and J 4 bases short, with 17 bases between. There are 15 residues in the CDR3. Germline V gene lookup returns CDR1 SGHAT and CDR2 FQNNGV. This chain's CDR3 is CASSPGGGGGETQYF. The CDR3, as DNA: TGTGCCAGCAGCCCCGGGGGAGGGGGAGGAGAGACCCAGTACTTC.

The chain recombines TRBV4-3 with TRBJ1-1; D gene uncertain. Germline loops: CDR1 LGHNA, CDR2 YSLEER. CDR3 length: 15 residues. V lost 1 base and J 0 bases, leaving 9 bases between the germline ends. CDR3: CASSQGRGMNTEAFF. The CDR3 DNA follows: TGCGCCAGCAGCCAAGGGCGAGGCATGAACACTGAAGCTTTCTTT.

The genes are TRBV20-1 and TRBJ2-5; the D is unclear. Germline CDR1 is DFQATT and CDR2 is SNEGSKA (reference sequence). This CDR3 spans 11 amino acids. Written as DNA, the CDR3 is TGCAGCGTCGGACGAAAAGAGACCCAGTACTTC. Protein sequence: CSVGRKETQYF.

The chain has TRBV5-6 and TRBJ1-2, with no clear D. Trimming cost V 4 bases and J 4 bases, with 14 bases left between them. CDR3 length: 14 amino acids. Germline V lookup: CDR1 SGHDT, CDR2 YYEEEE. The chain's CDR3 is CASSPTGSPYGYTF. DNA of the CDR3: TGTGCCAGCAGCCCGACTGGGAGTCCCTATGGCTACACCTTC.

The gene calls are TRBV3-1 (or the pseudogene TRBV3-2) and TRBJ1-5; no reliable D call. The germline V and J ends were trimmed by 0 bases and 6 bases, with 12 bases remaining between them. CDR1 is LGHDT, CDR2 YNNKEL, per germline (reference sequence). This CDR3 is built from 15 residues. The CDR3 reads CASSQDSGISQPQHF. In DNA, the CDR3 is TGTGCCAGCAGCCAAGATAGCGGGATCAGTCAGCCCCAGCATTTT.

V usage is TRBV6-6 and J usage is TRBJ1-1; 7 bases fit TRBD1. In germline, CDR1 is MNHNY, CDR2 SVGAGI (reference sequence). CDR3 length: 13 residues. V lost 5 bases, J lost 6 bases, and 6 bases stayed unmatched. CDR3 amino acids: CASSAQGIAEAFF. The CDR3 region has the DNA TGTGCCAGCAGTGCACAGGGGATTGCTGAAGCTTTCTTT.

The rearrangement joins TRBV7-9 to TRBJ2-5; possibly TRBD1 or TRBD2 for D (5 bases each). V shed 2 bases and J shed 5 bases, with 15 bases lying between them. The CDR3 extends over 15 amino acids. CDR1 and CDR2 from the germline V gene are SEHNR and FQNEAQ (reference sequence). This chain's CDR3 is CASSLNSGTVETQYF. The CDR3 region has the DNA TGTGCCAGCAGCTTAAACTCAGGGACGGTGGAGACCCAGTACTTC.

V gene TRBV10-3 combines with J gene TRBJ1-3, with D unclear. CDR1 is ENHRY, CDR2 SYGVKD, per germline. The CDR3 runs 15 residues. V dropped 2 bases and J dropped 4 bases, with 12 bases sitting between them. CDR3 sequence (DNA): TGTGCCATCAGTGAGGTTTCCAACGCGGGAAACACCATATATTTT. It yields the protein CAISEVSNAGNTIYF.

The chain joins TRBV5-1 to TRBJ2-3; tentatively, D is TRBD2 (5 bases). Trimming pared 4 bases from V and 1 base from J, leaving 16 bases between. This CDR3 contains 16 residues. Germline V gives CDR1 SGHRS, CDR2 YFSETQ. CDR3 DNA: TGCGCCAGCAGCCCGGCCCTAGAGGAGGGCACAGATACGCAGTATTTT. This encodes CASSPALEEGTDTQYF.